This T cell receptor beta chain was observed in a study of regulatory T cells in long-lasting Graves disease. With iRepertoire HTBI primers and Arm-PCR of CDR3 regions, TCR beta libraries were built. Each CDR3 protein gets one entry after TCRdb re-called the multiplex PCR reads with MiXCR. This table holds about 340,000 distinct CDR3 sequences, 20% found once. Specified time point: persistent/refractory GD, antithyroid drugs over 5 years with positive TRAb. Researchers made the TCR library from RNA that was extracted from PBMCs. Whole-study results and caveats: The study examined only peripheral blood, not thyroid tissue. Less diverse TCR repertoires were seen in persistent Graves' patients than in newly diagnosed ones. Gene preferences differed: TRBV28, TRBJ1-2, TRBJ2-5 in persistent cases. Among the persistent patients, 2,500 to 3,000 public clonotypes were shared, more than the approximately 970 shared among new patients.

This clonotype occurred a few times. Its antigen is not known. This CDR3 has 15 amino acids. V shed 8 bases, J shed 4 bases, and the junction held 13 bases outside the gene matches. Germline values: CDR1 SGHTA, CDR2 FQGTGA. This TCR was recovered from a female donor with Graves disease. This specimen consisted of peripheral blood mononuclear cells (PBMCs), obtained when the disease was refractory, from a patient treated with antithyroid drugs. The chain joins TRBV7-3 to TRBJ2-5; 7 nucleotides agree with TRBD2. The CDR3 spells CASSPSGGRRETQYF. In DNA form, the CDR3 reads TGTGCCAGCTCCCCGTCGGGCGGGAGAAGAGAGACCCAGTACTTC.